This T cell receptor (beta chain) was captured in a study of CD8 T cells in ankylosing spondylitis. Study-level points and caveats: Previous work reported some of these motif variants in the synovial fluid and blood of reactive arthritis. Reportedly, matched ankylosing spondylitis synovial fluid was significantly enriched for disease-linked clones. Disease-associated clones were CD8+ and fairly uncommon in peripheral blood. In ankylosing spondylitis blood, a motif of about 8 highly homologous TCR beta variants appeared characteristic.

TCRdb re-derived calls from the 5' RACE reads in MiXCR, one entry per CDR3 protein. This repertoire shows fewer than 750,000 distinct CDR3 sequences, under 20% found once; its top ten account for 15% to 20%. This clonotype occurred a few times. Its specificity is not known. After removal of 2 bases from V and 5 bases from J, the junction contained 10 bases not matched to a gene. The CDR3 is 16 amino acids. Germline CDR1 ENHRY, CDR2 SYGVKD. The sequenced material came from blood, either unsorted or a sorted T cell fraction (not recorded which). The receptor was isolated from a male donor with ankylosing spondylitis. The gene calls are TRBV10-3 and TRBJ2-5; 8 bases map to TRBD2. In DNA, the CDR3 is TGTGCCATCAGTGAGGCCGGACTAGCCGGCGGGGAGACCCAGTACTTC. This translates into CAISEAGLAGGETQYF.